The T cell receptor (beta chain) under discussion was sequenced for a study of CD8 T cells in Susac syndrome. Trimming left V 7 bases short and J 5 bases short, with 20 bases between. Germline V gene sequence: CDR1 LGHNT, CDR2 FRNRAP. The CDR3 is 15 residues long. The table lists this clonotype with a count of one. Reverse transcription used roughly 0.45 to 1 ug RNA and random hexamers. TCRdb fed the immunoSEQ multiplex PCR reads into MiXCR, producing one record per CDR3 protein. This sample has some 200,000 distinct CDR3 sequences; around 95% occur once, and the top ten carry around 0.15%. The TCR originated in a human donor with Susac syndrome. Sample: CD8+ T cells from PBMCs. The V gene is TRBV12-5, the J gene TRBJ2-5; either TRBD1 or TRBD2 may supply D (6 bases each). CDR3 sequence reads: CASARGRDSGETQYF. CDR3 in DNA: TGTGCTAGTGCCCGGGGGCGCGATTCGGGGGAGACCCAGTACTTC.